This T cell receptor beta chain originates from a study of identical twins. cDNA carried unique molecular identifiers, and a universal primer site was added by template switching. Each CDR3 protein is one row after TCRdb ran MiXCR on the 5' RACE reads. The data show over 600,000 distinct CDR3 sequences, less than 25% seen once. This clonotype came up a few times. One end of the junction fails to match germline, which may point to a read error. Healthy Caucasian donors formed the entire cohort. CDR1 is SSHAT and CDR2 is FNYEAQ in the germline V gene (reference sequence). The CDR3 contains 15 residues. These data were also filed under a second study, of T cells expressing NK-cell markers. That work contributes: The CD3+CD56-NKG2C+ fraction was also led by these clonotypes in a few donors.

The clonotype originates from a woman younger than 35 in good health. Sequenced: PBMCs. The chain recombines TRBV7-7 with TRBJ1-3; 9 nucleotides agree with TRBD1. The CDR3 sequence is CASSSGQGPGNTIYF. The CDR3 bases are TGTGCTAGCAGCTCTGGACAGGGGCCAGGAAACACCATATATTTT.